These 30 T cell receptor beta chains share one sample of origin, sequenced in a study of T cells in localized non-small cell lung cancer. Produced via immunoSEQ multiplex PCR; TCRdb's table is partial and in-frame only. This sample has 23,000 or so clones, with around 90% found just once. The source material was peripheral blood, sampled before any cancer treatment. These receptor sequences come from a man aged 40 to 75 with stage I squamous cell lung carcinoma.

J is TRBJ2-7 and V is TRBV5-6; either TRBD1 or TRBD2 may fit D (5 bases each). The V gene lost 0 bases and the J gene lost 3 bases, with 10 bases spanning the gap. The CDR3 length is 14 residues. CDR1 and CDR2 (germline): SGHDT, YYEEEE. CDR3 region: CASSLVRGSYEQYF. DNA for the CDR3: TGTGCCAGCAGCTTGGTACGGGGCAGCTACGAGCAGTACTTC.

The J gene is TRBJ1-1, the V gene TRBV6-5, with no clear D. The V and J ends lost 9 bases and 1 base respectively, with 6 bases between them. The CDR3 has 11 amino acids. Germline lookup yields CDR1 MNHEY and CDR2 SVGAGI. Written as DNA, the CDR3 is TGTGCCAGTGGCAGGAACACTGAAGCTTTCTTT. It yields the protein CASGRNTEAFF.

This chain links TRBV27 with TRBJ1-5, with 7 bases aligning to TRBD1. Looked up from germline, CDR1 is MNHEY and CDR2 is SMNVEV (reference sequence). There are 14 residues in the CDR3. The junction had 7 bases not matched to a gene; V was cut back by 5 bases and J by 6 bases. DNA for the CDR3: TGTGCCAGCAGTCGACAGGGTCCGGGTCAGCCCCAGCATTTT. Its translation is CASSRQGPGQPQHF.

The genes are TRBV30 and TRBJ1-5, with 10 bases lining up with TRBD1. Germline V gene lookup returns CDR1 GTSNPN and CDR2 SVGIG (reference sequence). V lost 6 bases, J lost 7 bases, and 6 bases stayed unmatched. This CDR3 has 13 amino acids. The CDR3 DNA follows: TGTGCCTGTTCGACAGGGGGCGGACAGCCCCAGCATTTT. It translates to CACSTGGGQPQHF.

The genes are TRBV16 and TRBJ1-4; the D is unclear. Per the germline V gene, CDR1 is KGHSY and CDR2 is FQNENV. CDR3 length equals 17 residues. Deletions cut 5 bases from V and 0 bases from J, with 16 bases between. The CDR3 DNA follows: TGTGCCAGCAGCACGGCGGGCCGCCCCGCAACTAATGAAAAACTGTTTTTT. Translating it yields CASSTAGRPATNEKLFF.

Here the CDR3 DNA reads TGTGCCAGCAGCTTGATGACAGGGAACTATGGCTACACCTTC. This sequence encodes CASSLMTGNYGYTF. This chain uses TRBV5-4 with TRBJ1-2; 7 nucleotides line up with TRBD1. Trimming removed 1 base from V and 2 bases from J; junction bases left unmatched: 2. This CDR3 comprises 14 residues. Germline V gene data show CDR1 as SGHNT and CDR2 as YYREEE (reference sequence).

V usage is TRBV5-1 and J usage is TRBJ1-2, with 7 bases aligning to TRBD1. Germline CDR1 and CDR2: SGHRS and YFSETQ. The CDR3 spans 15 residues. V shed 5 bases, J shed 8 bases, and the junction held 15 bases outside the gene matches. The chain's CDR3 is CASRPGTEVYVGYTF. CDR3 DNA sequence: TGCGCCAGCAGGCCTGGGACAGAAGTCTATGTAGGCTACACCTTC.

The chain joins TRBV7-6 to TRBJ2-7; 8 positions match TRBD1. The CDR3 spans 16 residues. J gave up 3 bases and V 4 bases, and 11 bases lay outside the gene matches. Germline CDR1 SGHVS, CDR2 FNYEAQ. For the CDR3, the DNA is TGTGCCAGCAGCTCGTCCCAGACAGGGGTTGGCTACGAGCAGTACTTC. Its protein product is CASSSSQTGVGYEQYF.

The chain is built from TRBV5-1 and TRBJ1-5; weak D call: TRBD1 (5 bases). This CDR3 spans 14 amino acids. The germline V gene has CDR1 SGHRS and CDR2 YFSETQ. Trimming shortened V by 0 bases and J by 6 bases, and 10 bases separated the two germline ends. The CDR3 loop reads CASSLEGASQPQHF. The CDR3 coding sequence is TGCGCCAGCAGCTTGGAAGGGGCTAGTCAGCCCCAGCATTTT.

The chain has TRBV28 and TRBJ2-7; D gene uncertain. The length of the CDR3 is 15 residues. Deletions cut 5 bases from V and 4 bases from J, with 18 bases between. CDR1 and CDR2 (germline): MDHEN, SYDVKM. The CDR3 DNA sequence: TGTGCCAGCAGTCCGATCTATCCCCCCAGTTACGAGCAGTACTTC. Translation: CASSPIYPPSYEQYF.

The V and J genes are TRBV2 and TRBJ2-3; 9 bases fit TRBD2. The CDR3 extends over 18 amino acids. Germline V gene lookup returns CDR1 SNHLY and CDR2 FYNNEI. Trimming removed 4 bases from V and 2 bases from J; junction bases left unmatched: 13. As DNA, the CDR3 is TGTGCCAGCAGTGGGGATAGCGGGGGCCCGACCCTCACAGATACGCAGTATTTT. Translation gives CASSGDSGGPTLTDTQYF.

This rearrangement joins TRBV5-1 to TRBJ2-3; no clear D gene. The CDR3 sequence is 14 residues long. Germline values: CDR1 SGHRS, CDR2 YFSETQ. The V end was cut by 3 bases, the J end by 0 bases, with 8 bases between. DNA of the CDR3: TGCGCCAGCAGCTCAAGACAAAGCACAGATACGCAGTATTTT. It translates to CASSSRQSTDTQYF. The variable domain in full, completed from reference TRBV5-1 and TRBJ2-3, reads KAGVTQTPRYLIKTRGQQVTLSCSPISGHRSVSWYQQTPGQGLQFLFEYFSETQRNKGNFPGRFSGRQFSNSRSEMNVSTLELGDSALYLCASSSRQSTDTQYFGPGTRLTVL.

The chain recombines TRBV27 with TRBJ1-3; D is undetermined. V lost 5 bases and J lost 1, with 6 bases in between. This CDR3 is built from 13 residues. The germline V gene has CDR1 MNHEY and CDR2 SMNVEV (reference sequence). CDR3 amino acids: CASSLGSGNTIYF. Written as DNA, the CDR3 is TGTGCCAGCAGTCTCGGGTCTGGAAACACCATATATTTT.

The rearrangement uses TRBV7-2 and TRBJ1-2; D is undetermined. The CDR3 spans 14 residues. The V gene lost 4 bases and the J gene lost 8 bases, with 17 bases spanning the gap. CDR1 SGHTA and CDR2 FQGNSA come from the germline V gene. In nucleotides, the CDR3 is TGTGCCAGCAGCTCCTCTCTTCGGGGAGCGGGCTACACCTTC. Translating gives CASSSSLRGAGYTF. Full variable domain (rest looked up from reference TRBV7-2 and TRBJ1-2): GAGVSQSPSNKVTEKGKDVELRCDPISGHTALYWYRQSLGQGLEFLIYFQGNSAPDKSGLPSDRFSAERTGGSVSTLTIQRTQQEDSAVYLCASSSSLRGAGYTFGSGTRLTVV.

The J gene is TRBJ1-1, the V gene TRBV19; D is perhaps TRBD1 (6 bases). Looked up from germline, CDR1 is LNHDA and CDR2 is SQIVND (reference sequence). V was pared by 7 bases and J by 1 base, with 10 bases between. CDR3 length equals 13 residues. The CDR3 spells CASKRGGNTEAFF. As DNA, the CDR3 is TGTGCCAGTAAGAGAGGGGGGAACACTGAAGCTTTCTTT.

The chain has TRBV18 and TRBJ1-4; TRBD1 matches at 7 bases. Germline V gene lookup returns CDR1 KGHSH and CDR2 LQKENI. V shed 1 base and J 8 bases; nucleotides not matched to a gene: 7. The CDR3 sequence is 15 residues long. The DNA for the CDR3 is TGTGCCAGCTCACCACTTAGGGGGCTGGGGGAAAAACTGTTTTTT. Its protein product is CASSPLRGLGEKLFF.

The sample holds one count of this clone. The J gene is TRBJ2-5, the V gene TRBV7-9; 9 positions match TRBD1. Germline V CDR1 and CDR2: SEHNR, FQNEAQ (reference sequence). J was trimmed by 0 bases and V by 5 bases; bases with no gene match: 10. The CDR3 is made up of 17 amino acids. The CDR3, as DNA: TGTGCCAGCAGCCCTTCGGGGACAGGGTTCTACCAAGAGACCCAGTACTTC. Translating gives CASSPSGTGFYQETQYF.

This chain connects TRBV5-1 to TRBJ1-4, with TRBD1 matching over 8 bases. The CDR3 is made up of 14 amino acids. Trimming took 4 bases from V and 8 from J; bases not matched to a gene: 7. The germline gives CDR1 SGHRS, CDR2 YFSETQ. The CDR3 reads CASSPRTGREKLFF. The CDR3 DNA is TGCGCCAGCAGCCCTCGGACAGGGAGGGAAAAACTGTTTTTT.

A single count supports this clone. This chain links TRBV2 with TRBJ2-7; maybe TRBD1 (6 bases). V gave up 4 bases and J gave up 3 bases, with 7 bases separating them. CDR1 and CDR2 from the germline V gene are SNHLY and FYNNEI. There are 12 residues in the CDR3. The DNA of the CDR3 is TGTGCCAGCAGTGTAGGGGGCTACGAGCAGTACTTC. It specifies CASSVGGYEQYF.

The chain couples TRBV27 to TRBJ2-7, with D perhaps matching TRBD2 (6 bases). CDR1 MNHEY and CDR2 SMNVEV come from the germline V gene (reference sequence). V was shortened by 3 bases and J by 6 bases, with 15 bases between the two germline ends. The CDR3 is 14 residues long. The CDR3 region is CASSFAGTVSEQYF. CDR3 bases: TGTGCCAGCAGTTTCGCCGGGACTGTGAGCGAGCAGTACTTC.

V is TRBV6-6 and J is TRBJ1-1; maybe TRBD1 (5 bases). Germline V CDR1 and CDR2: MNHNY, SVGAGI (reference sequence). Trimming left V 1 base short and J 1 base short, with 13 bases between. This CDR3 has 16 amino acids. The CDR3 bases are TGTGCCAGCAGTTACTTTCCAGGGACGGAGAACACTGAAGCTTTCTTT. As protein: CASSYFPGTENTEAFF.

The rearrangement uses TRBV6-5 and TRBJ1-3, with D possibly being TRBD1 (5 bases). Trimming stripped 8 bases from V and 0 bases from J, with 8 bases between. The CDR3 contains 13 residues. The germline V gene encodes CDR1 MNHEY and CDR2 SVGAGI. The CDR3 sequence is CASGGYSGNTIYF. CDR3 nucleotides: TGTGCCAGCGGGGGTTACTCTGGAAACACCATATATTTT.

This chain links TRBV28 with TRBJ2-2, with a possible D match to TRBD2 (5 bases). The CDR3 has 13 amino acids. The germline V gene has CDR1 MDHEN and CDR2 SYDVKM. The CDR3 sequence is CETSREGTGELFF. DNA for the CDR3: TGTGAAACCTCGAGGGAAGGAACCGGGGAGCTGTTTTTT.

The chain recombines TRBV27 with TRBJ1-2, with D tentatively TRBD1 (6 bases). V dropped 2 bases and J dropped 5 bases, with 12 bases sitting between them. Germline CDR1 MNHEY, CDR2 SMNVEV (reference sequence). This CDR3 spans 14 amino acids. The CDR3, as DNA: TGTGCCAGCAGTTTAAGGGGGACCTTATATGGCTACACCTTC. Encoded protein: CASSLRGTLYGYTF.

The chain has TRBV11-2 and TRBJ1-1; D possibly corresponds to TRBD1 (6 bases). The CDR3 contains 13 residues. The V gene's germline CDR1 is SGHAT and CDR2 FQNNGV. The germline V and J ends were trimmed by 10 bases and 1 base, with 13 bases remaining between them. The CDR3, as DNA: TGTGCCATTCAGGGGAGGGGGAACACTGAAGCTTTCTTT. It specifies CAIQGRGNTEAFF.

The chain has TRBV25-1 and TRBJ1-1, with TRBD1 identical over 11 bases. This CDR3 has 13 residues. Germline CDR1 reads MGHDK; CDR2 reads SYGVNS. J lost 7 bases, V lost 4 bases, and 2 bases had no gene match. CDR3 protein: CASSGGQGGEAFF. CDR3 sequence (DNA): TGTGCCAGCAGTGGGGGACAGGGGGGTGAAGCTTTCTTT.

The chain links TRBV6-6 to TRBJ1-1; perhaps TRBD1 as D (6 bases). Germline V CDR1 and CDR2: MNHNY, SVGAGI (reference sequence). Trimming stripped 4 bases from V and 1 base from J, with 13 bases between. CDR3 size: 15 residues. The CDR3 DNA is TGTGCCAGCAGTTCCAGGGGACAATCGAACACTGAAGCTTTCTTT. Its protein is CASSSRGQSNTEAFF.

V is TRBV5-1 and J is TRBJ1-1; 8 bases are a match to TRBD1. The V gene end was trimmed by 4 bases and the J gene end by 3 bases; junction bases not matched to a gene: 2. CDR3 length: 13 residues. The V gene's germline CDR1 is SGHRS and CDR2 YFSETQ. For the CDR3, the DNA is TGCGCCAGCAGCCCACAGGGGGACACTGAAGCTTTCTTT. Protein sequence: CASSPQGDTEAFF.

The chain uses TRBV2 and TRBJ1-1, with D maybe TRBD1 (5 bases). In germline, CDR1 is SNHLY, CDR2 FYNNEI. V shed 7 bases and J shed 3 bases, with 15 bases lying between them. The CDR3 loop spans 14 amino acids. The CDR3 protein is CASTAEGPYTEAFF. CDR3 sequence (DNA): TGTGCCAGCACAGCAGAGGGGCCGTACACTGAAGCTTTCTTT.

This clone was picked up one time. The chain combines TRBV6-6 with TRBJ2-2; 7 bases match TRBD2. Germline CDR1 MNHNY, CDR2 SVGAGI (reference sequence). The J segment lost 4 bases and the V segment lost 6 bases, leaving 8 bases of the junction unmatched. The CDR3 has 15 amino acids. CDR3 protein: CASSLAAGSTGELFF. DNA for the CDR3: TGTGCCAGCAGCCTAGCGGCTGGGAGCACCGGGGAGCTGTTTTTT.